This T cell receptor (beta chain) was identified in a study of blood T cell repertoires in COVID-19. The wider study: Researchers got acute and convalescent COVID-19 samples from the United States, Italy and Spain. PBMCs, B-cell-depleted T cells, or T cells were the source of the cDNA or gDNA that made up the material.

Source study methods: Cell counts per sample came from amplifying reference gene primers. TCRdb keeps only in-frame clones here, not all; method: immunoSEQ multiplex PCR. The V and J calls and clone size are taken from that table; D and trimming were inferred from the DNA. This table has roughly 160,000 clones, around 88% appearing once. The CDR3 runs to 15 residues. Germline CDR1 reads LGHDT; CDR2 reads YNNKEL (reference sequence). J gave up 7 bases and V 7 bases, and 12 bases lay outside the gene matches. The chain combines TRBV3-1 (or the pseudogene TRBV3-2) with TRBJ2-1, with 8 nucleotides matching TRBD2. The sequence came from a woman aged 65 to 85 who had recovered from COVID-19. Material: peripheral blood. This CDR3 reads CASTLSGDALNEQFF. The CDR3 DNA follows: TGTGCCAGCACCCTTAGCGGGGACGCCTTGAATGAGCAGTTCTTC.